The rows below give T cell receptor beta chains drawn from one sample of a study of cytomegalovirus exposure and HLA in healthy donors. Sequenced by immunoSEQ multiplex PCR; TCRdb stores in-frame clones only, minus some. The sample shows under 200,000 clones, around 77% of them seen only once. The sample consisted of PBMCs. These receptors were obtained from a man in his 60s in good health and CMV-seronegative. CDR3s include the opening cysteine and the closing phenylalanine or tryptophan. Each record gives: V gene, J gene, D gene, clone size, CDR3 protein, CDR3 DNA. A D gene is named only where the DNA matches it firmly. Some rows mark clone size as missing; the rest say once, few, many or name a class of expanded clone.

>TRBV27|TRBJ2-1|TRBD2|.
CASSLLAGGPSEQFF
TGTGCCAGCAGTTTGTTAGCGGGAGGCCCTAGTGAGCAGTTCTTC
>TRBV7-3|TRBJ1-1|.|.
CASSLTGRGTEAFF
TGTGCCAGCAGCTTAACCGGCAGGGGTACTGAAGCTTTCTTT
>TRBV9|TRBJ2-3|TRBD2|.
CASSPRTSGTTQYF
TGTGCCAGCAGCCCCCGGACTAGCGGGACTACGCAGTATTTT
>TRBV11-2|TRBJ2-7|TRBD2|.
CASSLEGTTSREQYF
TGTGCCAGCAGCTTAGAGGGGACTACGTCTCGCGAGCAGTACTTC
>TRBV4-3|TRBJ1-1|TRBD1|.
CASSLRPGTGRGNTEAFF
TGCGCCAGCAGCCTCCGACCCGGGACAGGGAGGGGGAACACTGAAGCTTTCTTT
>TRBV28|TRBJ2-6|.|.
CASSGGQGLLSGANVLTF
TGTGCCAGCAGTGGGGGACAAGGTCTCCTCTCTGGGGCCAACGTCCTGACTTTC
>TRBV5-8|TRBJ2-7|TRBD2|.
CASSWGLAGRYEQYF
TGTGCCAGCAGCTGGGGACTAGCGGGGAGGTACGAGCAGTACTTC
>TRBV2|TRBJ2-3|TRBD2|once
CASSPLLAGGPGGTDTQYF
TGTGCCAGCAGCCCACTACTAGCGGGAGGGCCTGGTGGCACAGATACGCAGTATTTT
>TRBV4-3|TRBJ1-3|TRBD1|.
CASSPKTTGESGNTIYF
TGCGCCAGCAGCCCCAAGACGACAGGGGAGTCTGGAAACACCATATATTTT
>TRBV18|TRBJ2-5|TRBD1|.
CASSPSGTGEETQYF
TGTGCCAGCTCACCATCCGGGACAGGGGAAGAGACCCAGTACTTC
>TRBV5-1|TRBJ2-7|TRBD2|.
CASSPRLAALREQYF
TGCGCCAGCAGCCCGCGACTAGCGGCCCTAAGGGAGCAGTACTTC
>TRBV7-6|TRBJ1-2|.|.
CASSKNRVDYGYTF
TGTGCCAGCAGCAAAAACAGGGTGGACTATGGCTACACCTTC
>TRBV5-1|TRBJ2-7|TRBD2|.
CASSPSGTSYEQYF
TGCGCCAGCAGCCCTAGCGGAACCTCCTACGAGCAGTACTTC
>TRBV27|TRBJ2-7|.|.
CASSLRVSSPSYEQYF
TGTGCCAGCAGTTTAAGGGTTTCTAGCCCTTCCTACGAGCAGTACTTC
>TRBV21-1|TRBJ2-2|.|once
CASSKLAGGMGTGELFF
TGTGCCAGCAGCAAACTAGCGGGAGGGATGGGCACCGGGGAGCTGTTTTTT
>TRBV9|TRBJ2-2|.|.
CASSVAGRTTGELFF
TGTGCCAGCAGCGTAGCAGGGCGTACCACCGGGGAGCTGTTTTTT
>TRBV10-3|TRBJ2-7|.|.
CAIGGSFSSEQYF
TGTGCCATCGGGGGCAGCTTCTCCTCCGAGCAGTACTTC
>TRBV7-9|TRBJ2-1|TRBD2|.
CASSLARGSGSYNEQFF
TGTGCCAGCAGCTTAGCGCGGGGTAGCGGGTCCTACAATGAGCAGTTCTTC
>TRBV7-8|TRBJ2-1|TRBD2|.
CASSLVSLLADNEQFF
TGTGCCAGCAGCTTAGTAAGCTTACTAGCGGACAATGAGCAGTTCTTC
>TRBV10-3|TRBJ2-5|.|.
CAISGSKQETQYF
TGTGCCATCAGTGGGTCCAAACAAGAGACCCAGTACTTC
>TRBV27|TRBJ2-1|.|.
CASSLPGVSYNEQFF
TGTGCCAGCAGTTTACCGGGAGTCTCCTACAATGAGCAGTTCTTC
>TRBV10-3|TRBJ2-7|.|once
CAISRTVDEQYF
TGTGCCATCAGCCGGACAGTGGACGAGCAGTACTTC
>TRBV4-2|TRBJ2-7|.|.
CASSQARGTTYEQYF
TGTGCCAGCAGCCAAGCACGTGGGACAACCTACGAGCAGTACTTC
>TRBV28|TRBJ1-1|.|.
CASSPPGGYTEAFF
TGTGCCAGCAGTCCCCCGGGCGGGTACACTGAAGCTTTCTTT
>TRBV4-1|TRBJ2-5|TRBD1|.
CASSPRDSQETQYF
TGCGCCAGCAGCCCCCGGGACAGCCAAGAGACCCAGTACTTC
>TRBV10-1|TRBJ1-2|TRBD1|.
CASSETGVEGYTF
TGCGCCAGCAGTGAGACAGGGGTGGAGGGCTACACCTTC
>TRBV4-3|TRBJ2-7|TRBD1|.
CASSPTGTGDGSYEQYF
TGCGCCAGCAGCCCAACCGGGACAGGGGATGGGTCCTACGAGCAGTACTTC
>TRBV7-2|TRBJ2-1|.|.
CASSLRARNEQFF
TGTGCCAGCAGCTTGAGGGCTCGGAATGAGCAGTTCTTC
>TRBV29-1|TRBJ1-2|.|.
CSVGRGREGYTF
TGCAGCGTTGGAAGGGGTCGGGAGGGCTACACCTTC
>TRBV27|TRBJ2-1|TRBD2|.
CASSSTGTSRNEQFF
TGTGCCAGCAGTTCAACCGGGACTAGTCGCAATGAGCAGTTCTTC
>TRBV11-2|TRBJ1-4|TRBD1|.
CASFGGGQQNEKLFF
TGTGCCAGCTTCGGAGGGGGACAGCAAAATGAAAAACTGTTTTTT
>TRBV7-2|TRBJ2-2|TRBD2|.
CASSFGLAGIQNTGELFF
TGTGCCAGCAGCTTTGGGCTAGCGGGAATCCAGAACACCGGGGAGCTGTTTTTT
>TRBV5-1|TRBJ2-1|TRBD2|.
CASSLEGLAAPSDEQFF
TGCGCCAGCAGCTTGGAGGGACTAGCGGCCCCCTCGGATGAGCAGTTCTTC
>TRBV9|TRBJ2-7|TRBD1|few
CASSVGGQGEQYF
TGTGCCAGCAGCGTAGGGGGACAGGGGGAACAGTACTTC
>TRBV7-8|TRBJ2-2|.|once
CASSYRGRENTGELFF
TGTGCCAGCAGCTACAGAGGCAGGGAGAACACCGGGGAGCTGTTTTTT
>TRBV1|TRBJ2-3|.|.
CTSSRGTSVSRTDTQYF
TGCACCAGCAGCCGGGGGACTAGCGTCTCCCGGACAGATACGCAGTATTTT
>TRBV30|TRBJ2-5|.|.
CAWRPGLQTQYF
TGTGCCTGGAGGCCTGGGCTCCAGACCCAGTACTTC
>TRBV4-1|TRBJ1-4|.|few
CASSKMTLGNEKLFF
TGCGCCAGCAGCAAGATGACACTGGGTAATGAAAAACTGTTTTTT
>TRBV18|TRBJ1-4|TRBD1|few
CASSQDRVNEKLFF
TGTGCCAGCTCACAGGACAGGGTGAATGAAAAACTGTTTTTT
>TRBV18|TRBJ1-1|.|few
CASSTRVGTAEAFF
TGTGCCAGCTCAACGCGGGTTGGTACCGCTGAAGCTTTCTTT
>TRBV25-1|TRBJ2-3|.|.
CASSDGAASIFTDTQYF
TGTGCCAGCAGTGATGGGGCAGCGTCTATCTTCACAGATACGCAGTATTTT
>TRBV7-2|TRBJ2-3|.|.
CASSSTGPSTDTQYF
TGTGCCAGCAGCTCTACAGGGCCCAGCACAGATACGCAGTATTTT
>TRBV6-1|TRBJ1-6|TRBD1|.
CASRGDSSYNSPLNF
TGTGCCAGCAGGGGGGACAGCTCCTATAATTCACCCCTCAACTTT
>TRBV4-2|TRBJ2-1|.|.
CASSQAQGDEQFF
TGTGCCAGCAGCCAAGCCCAGGGCGATGAGCAGTTCTTC
>TRBV28|TRBJ1-1|TRBD1|.
CASSAPTGGYTEAFF
TGTGCCAGCAGTGCTCCGACAGGGGGTTACACTGAAGCTTTCTTT
>TRBV28|TRBJ1-1|TRBD1|.
CASELPGQGASEAFF
TGTGCCAGTGAACTCCCGGGACAGGGGGCATCCGAAGCTTTCTTT
>TRBV19|TRBJ2-7|TRBD1|.
CASSTGDRSYEQYF
TGTGCCAGTAGTACGGGGGACAGGTCCTACGAGCAGTACTTC
>TRBV11-3|TRBJ2-1|.|.
CASSLEGSNNEQFF
TGTGCCAGCAGCCTGGAGGGCTCCAACAATGAGCAGTTCTTC
>TRBV6-1|TRBJ2-3|.|.
CATTDYRGTDTQYF
TGTGCCACCACGGACTACCGAGGCACAGATACGCAGTATTTT
>TRBV29-1|TRBJ1-1|.|.
CSVRRGGTEAFF
TGCAGCGTTCGCCGGGGGGGCACTGAAGCTTTCTTT
>TRBV30|TRBJ1-1|TRBD1|.
CAWMGDGQGNTEAFF
TGTGCCTGGATGGGGGACGGACAGGGGAACACTGAAGCTTTCTTT
>TRBV6-6|TRBJ1-5|TRBD1|.
CASSPRTGGRQPQNF
TGTGCCAGCAGTCCACGGACAGGGGGCAGACAGCCCCAGAATTTT
>TRBV18|TRBJ1-4|TRBD1|.
CASSPERGGTGIFGEKLFF
TGTGCCAGCTCACCAGAAAGAGGAGGGACAGGGATATTTGGTGAAAAACTGTTTTTT
>TRBV6-6|TRBJ2-1|TRBD2|.
CASSSGLAVWGEQFF
TGTGCCAGCAGTTCGGGACTAGCTGTTTGGGGTGAGCAGTTCTTC
>TRBV6-5|TRBJ1-2|.|.
CASSLAAGGYTF
TGTGCCAGCAGTTTGGCAGCAGGTGGCTACACCTTC
>TRBV30|TRBJ1-6|TRBD1|.
CAWGTGVDSPLHF
TGTGCCTGGGGGACAGGGGTTGATTCACCCCTCCACTTT
>TRBV5-1|TRBJ1-2|TRBD1|.
CASSTPLTGEYGYTF
TGCGCCAGCAGCACCCCACTGACAGGGGAATATGGCTACACCTTC
>TRBV4-2|TRBJ1-5|.|.
CASSQEAGVQPQHF
TGTGCCAGCAGCCAAGAAGCGGGGGTTCAGCCCCAGCATTTT
>TRBV2|TRBJ2-7|.|.
CASKALSEQYF
TGTGCCAGCAAAGCGCTCTCCGAGCAGTACTTC
>TRBV5-6|TRBJ2-7|TRBD1|once
CASSTGQGASEQYF
TGTGCCAGCAGCACGGGACAGGGGGCGAGCGAGCAGTACTTC